A selection of T cell receptor beta chains follows, all from one sample in a study of cytomegalovirus exposure and HLA in healthy donors. Using immunoSEQ multiplex PCR, the repertoire was profiled, and TCRdb retains in-frame clones only, with some absent. The table includes more than 130,000 clones, around 81% detected once. Sequencing used PBMCs. All receptors derive from a male donor in good health and CMV-seronegative. The CDR3 runs from the conserved cysteine through the conserved F or W.

TRBJ1-2 TRBV6-5 CASSYEGEAFYGYTF
TRBJ2-5 TRBV7-9 CATKETQYF
TRBJ2-5 TRBV30 CAWSAARRETQYF
TRBJ2-3 TRBV7-9 CASRGAGGLTDTQYF
TRBJ1-2 TRBV30 CAWSKTGVVYGYPF
TRBJ2-5 TRBV15 CATSRARTGLETQYF
TRBJ2-5 TRBV7-6 CASSGWGLAGAPGQETQYF
TRBJ1-3 TRBV12-5 CASGFISTGHGNTIYF
TRBJ1-1 TRBV5-8 CASILRDTNTEAFF
TRBJ2-1 TRBV29-1 CSAHGGSYNEQFF
TRBJ1-3 TRBV29-1 CSVGGAGDTIYF
TRBJ1-6 TRBV9 CASSVMQQGNSPLHF
TRBJ2-7 TRBV29-1 CSVEEWGREQYF
TRBJ1-5 TRBV6-1 CASLDPNQPQHF
TRBJ2-7 TRBV5-8 CASSQRTGGWYEQYF
TRBJ2-3 TRBV5-4 CASSLTGYPDTQYF
TRBJ2-3 TRBV25-1 CASSRSGRGGSTDTQYF
TRBJ1-2 TRBV9 CASSVDGYGYTF
TRBJ2-7 TRBV4-2 CASSQAVGRGIYEQYF
TRBJ2-5 TRBV5-1 CASSFTGPNQETQYF
TRBJ2-7 TRBV7-7 CASSPDRVGEQYF
TRBJ2-2 TRBV5-4 CASSLVGSRYTGELFF
TRBJ2-7 TRBV4-1 CASSIPGQSYEQYF
TRBJ1-1 TRBV6-5 CASTQGGRRNTEAFF
TRBJ2-2 TRBV7-9 CASSSQGGGELFF
TRBJ1-2 TRBV27 CASSFLPASYGYTF
TRBJ2-7 TRBV7-7 CAIGDNSYEQYF
TRBJ2-7 TRBV15 CATSRDKAGGRAYEQYF
TRBJ2-1 TRBV18 CASSPPLAGVYEQFF
TRBJ1-1 TRBV30 CAGWRVGEAFF
TRBJ2-7 TRBV11-2 CASSQGLGEQYF
TRBJ2-3 TRBV15 CATSRGLVVGTDTQYF
TRBJ2-7 TRBV6-5 CASRTGGLPPEQYF
TRBJ2-7 TRBV14 CASSQAFSGTGHEQYF
TRBJ2-7 TRBV4-3 CASSQEGGGSYEQYF
TRBJ2-7 TRBV21-1 CASSNRQGRGRIVRYEQYF
TRBJ1-5 TRBV29-1 CSVVITGGRNQPQHF